Each of the 30 T cell receptor beta chains below was sequenced from the same sample in a study of blood T cell repertoires in COVID-19. The assay was immunoSEQ multiplex PCR, and TCRdb's table has in-frame clones only and misses some. Of a few hundred thousand clones in the sample, 80% to 90% were seen once. The material sequenced was peripheral blood. These receptors all come from a woman aged 25-40 years with active or convalescent COVID-19.

This clone was detected once. The chain combines TRBV19 with TRBJ2-7, with D perhaps matching TRBD1 (5 bases). Trimming left V 2 bases short and J 4 bases short, with 12 bases between. Germline V gene data show CDR1 as LNHDA and CDR2 as SQIVND (reference sequence). The CDR3 has 14 residues. In nucleotides, the CDR3 is TGTGCCAGTAGTATATCCCCAGGGCAGTACGAGCAGTACTTC. Translated, it gives CASSISPGQYEQYF. Together with reference TRBV19 and TRBJ2-7, the CDR3 gives the full variable domain: DGGITQSPKYLFRKEGQNVTLSCEQNLNHDAMYWYRQDPGQGLRLIYYSQIVNDFQKGDIAEGYSVSREKKESFPLTVTSAQKNPTAFYLCASSISPGQYEQYFGPGTRLTVT.

The chain is built from TRBV28 and TRBJ1-1, with unresolved D. The ends were cut back, 8 bases at V and 1 base at J, with 11 bases in the middle. This CDR3 region has 13 residues. Germline V CDR1 and CDR2: MDHEN, SYDVKM. CDR3 amino acids: CASHIEENTEAFF. CDR3 sequence (DNA): TGTGCCAGCCATATTGAGGAGAACACTGAAGCTTTCTTT.

The chain joins TRBV29-1 to TRBJ2-2; 7 nucleotides align to TRBD1. Losses at the gene ends were 7 bases for V and 0 bases for J; bases not matched to a gene: 2. The CDR3 has 13 amino acids. Germline CDR1 reads SQVTM; CDR2 reads ANQGSEA. The CDR3 reads CSADRANTGELFF. CDR3 nucleotide sequence: TGCAGCGCCGACAGGGCGAACACCGGGGAGCTGTTTTTT.

This chain uses TRBV5-4 with TRBJ2-1; 14 nucleotides agree with TRBD2. This CDR3 has 17 residues. Germline V lookup: CDR1 SGHNT, CDR2 YYREEE (reference sequence). V shed 3 bases and J 4 bases; nucleotides not matched to a gene: 6. CDR3 protein: CASSWGLAGAQYNEQFF. The DNA of the CDR3 is TGTGCCAGCAGCTGGGGACTAGCGGGGGCTCAATACAATGAGCAGTTCTTC.

The chain carries TRBV4-1 and TRBJ1-1, with 8 nucleotides matching TRBD1. The CDR3 is 13 amino acids. From germline, CDR1 is MGHRA and CDR2 YSYEKL. Trimming at V came to 3 bases and at J to 4 bases, leaving 1 base not matched to a gene. The CDR3 nucleotides are TGCGCCAGCAGCCACGACAGGGGCACTGAAGCTTTCTTT. Amino acids: CASSHDRGTEAFF.

This clone was seen only once. For the CDR3, the DNA is TGCGCCAGCAGCCGGGCAGGGGAGGGTGAAAAACTGTTTTTT. As protein: CASSRAGEGEKLFF. The chain joins TRBV4-3 to TRBJ1-4; possibly TRBD1 for D (6 bases). Germline V lookup: CDR1 LGHNA, CDR2 YSLEER. The length of the CDR3 is 14 residues. The V gene lost 4 bases and the J gene lost 7 bases, with 13 bases spanning the gap.

The V and J genes are TRBV7-9 and TRBJ2-5; D is possibly TRBD1 (6 bases). The V and J ends lost 0 bases and 5 bases respectively, with 19 bases between them. The CDR3 extends over 17 amino acids. In germline, CDR1 is SEHNR, CDR2 FQNEAQ (reference sequence). CDR3: CASSLARGTHVWETQYF. The CDR3 DNA is TGTGCCAGCAGCTTAGCGAGAGGGACACACGTGTGGGAGACCCAGTACTTC.

The chain recombines TRBV27 with TRBJ2-3; the match to TRBD2 covers 10 bases. The CDR3 contains 15 residues. Germline values: CDR1 MNHEY, CDR2 SMNVEV (reference sequence). The V gene end was trimmed by 2 bases and the J gene end by 7 bases; junction bases not matched to a gene: 6. The DNA of the CDR3 is TGTGCCAGCAGTTTAGCGGCTAGCGGGGGCCATACGCAGTATTTT. Encoded protein: CASSLAASGGHTQYF.

This clone was detected only once. This chain joins TRBV5-4 and TRBJ2-3, with 7 bases matching TRBD1. The CDR3 consists of 17 residues. Germline trimming cut 4 bases from V and 1 base from J; bases unmatched to any gene: 12. The germline V gene encodes CDR1 SGHNT and CDR2 YYREEE (reference sequence). Written as DNA, the CDR3 is TGTGCCAGCAGCATCGTCACAGGGGCTGGGGGCACAGATACGCAGTATTTT. Encoded protein: CASSIVTGAGGTDTQYF.

The chain has TRBV27 and TRBJ1-2; 7 bases match TRBD1. The ends lost 5 bases at V and 3 bases at J; junction bases unmatched: 12. CDR1 and CDR2 (germline): MNHEY, SMNVEV (reference sequence). The CDR3 contains 16 residues. CDR3 in DNA: TGTGCCAGCAGTCCCTCATCCCACAGGGGCGACTATGGCTACACCTTC. Translated, it gives CASSPSSHRGDYGYTF.

This rearrangement joins TRBV28 to TRBJ2-5; possibly TRBD2 for D (7 bases). The CDR3 totals 15 residues. Trimming removed 6 bases from V and 6 bases from J, with 20 bases in between. Germline CDR1 is MDHEN and CDR2 is SYDVKM. The DNA for the CDR3 is TGTGCCAGCAGCCCCGAAGTGGGCGGGGGCCAGACCCAGTACTTC. It specifies CASSPEVGGGQTQYF.

The chain recombines TRBV25-1 with TRBJ2-1; 11 nucleotides align to TRBD2. Germline V CDR1 and CDR2: MGHDK, SYGVNS. This CDR3 contains 17 residues. The trim removed 0 bases at V and 6 bases at J, leaving 7 bases unmatched. DNA of the CDR3: TGTGCCAGCAGTGAATATCTCGGGCTAGCGGGGGGCAATGAGCAGTTCTTC. Encoded protein: CASSEYLGLAGGNEQFF.

The chain links TRBV7-8 to TRBJ2-3; TRBD2 agrees at 15 bases. The J segment lost 5 bases and the V segment lost 1 base, leaving 10 bases of the junction unmatched. Germline V CDR1 and CDR2: SGHVS, FQNEAQ. The CDR3 covers 19 residues. The CDR3, as DNA: TGTGCCAGCAGCTTAGAAGCTCCGGGACTAGCGGGGGGACGAGATACGCAGTATTTT. Encoded protein: CASSLEAPGLAGGRDTQYF.

Notes on this clone: The CDR3 carries no conserved terminal phenylalanine or tryptophan, so it likely arises from a read error. The DNA is omitted, as the CDR3 cannot be located on it reliably, and the CDR3 follows TCRdb's listing. The V call is TRBV5-1, the J call TRBJ2-7; TRBD1 reflects the table's D call only, with no check against the DNA. Germline V gives CDR1 SGHRS, CDR2 YFSETQ. With termini counted, the CDR3 has 12 amino acids. CDR3 sequence: CASSLPPTRTEH.

This clone came up a few times. The chain recombines TRBV27 with TRBJ1-1; D call uncertain. The V end was cut by 5 bases, the J end by 0 bases, with 7 bases between. Germline CDR1 reads MNHEY; CDR2 reads SMNVEV (reference sequence). The length of the CDR3 is 13 residues. CDR3 DNA: TGTGCCAGCAGTACATATTTGAACACTGAAGCTTTCTTT. Encoded protein: CASSTYLNTEAFF.

The chain recombines TRBV10-1 with TRBJ2-3, with D possibly matching TRBD2 (6 bases). CDR1 and CDR2 (germline): WNHNN, SYGVQD (reference sequence). The CDR3 contains 15 residues. Trimming took off 2 bases at V and 7 bases at J, with 16 bases between the two ends. The CDR3 DNA reads as TGCGCCAGCAGTGAGGCCGTCGGGGCGGGAAATACGCAGTATTTT. It codes for CASSEAVGAGNTQYF.

The CDR3 DNA reads as TGTGCCAGCAGCCCGCCGGCAGGTTATGAGCAGTTCTTC. This gives the protein CASSPPAGYEQFF. The chain carries TRBV7-9 and TRBJ2-1; D remains ambiguous. Looked up from germline, CDR1 is SEHNR and CDR2 is FQNEAQ (reference sequence). This CDR3 is 13 amino acids long. Trimming took 5 bases from V and 8 from J, leaving 13 bases between them.

The J gene is TRBJ2-5, the V gene TRBV7-2; a possible D gene is TRBD2 (6 bases). This CDR3 is 15 amino acids long. CDR1 is SGHTA and CDR2 is FQGNSA in the germline V gene. Trimming removed 5 bases from V and 4 bases from J, with 17 bases in between. CDR3 region: CASSPLGGYGETQYF. The CDR3 coding sequence is TGTGCCAGCAGCCCCCTTGGAGGGTATGGAGAGACCCAGTACTTC.

The CDR3 nucleotides are TGTGCCAGCAGTTTAGAGGACAGAGATACGCAGTATTTT. Its translation is CASSLEDRDTQYF. The chain combines TRBV27 with TRBJ2-3; D might be TRBD1 (6 bases). This CDR3 is 13 amino acids long. Germline CDR1 reads MNHEY; CDR2 reads SMNVEV (reference sequence). Trimming removed 2 bases from V and 5 bases from J, with 8 bases in between.

The V call is TRBV5-4, the J call TRBJ1-2; D ambiguous. Trimming stripped 0 bases from V and 3 bases from J, with 9 bases between. Germline CDR1 SGHNT, CDR2 YYREEE (reference sequence). CDR3 length: 14 amino acids. CDR3 bases: TGTGCCAGCAGCTTGGCCGAGAGTGACTATGGCTACACCTTC. This sequence encodes CASSLAESDYGYTF. Full variable domain (missing parts from reference TRBV5-4 and TRBJ1-2): ETGVTQSPTHLIKTRGQQVTLRCSSQSGHNTVSWYQQALGQGPQFIFQYYREEENGRGNFPPRFSGLQFPNYSSELNVNALELDDSALYLCASSLAESDYGYTFGSGTRLTVV.

The gene calls are TRBV28 and TRBJ2-3; 7 bases align to TRBD2. The CDR3 is made up of 13 amino acids. Germline lookup yields CDR1 MDHEN and CDR2 SYDVKM. In DNA, the CDR3 is TGTGCGGCGGGGGAACCTTCTACGGATACGCAGTATTTT. It specifies CAAGEPSTDTQYF.

The J gene is TRBJ1-6, the V gene TRBV27; TRBD1 aligns across 8 bases. This CDR3 contains 15 residues. Germline V gene lookup returns CDR1 MNHEY and CDR2 SMNVEV (reference sequence). V was clipped by 2 bases and J by 7 bases; unmatched bases: 4. CDR3 sequence: CASSLGTGRNSPLHF. The CDR3 DNA reads as TGTGCCAGCAGTTTAGGGACAGGACGAAATTCACCCCTCCACTTT.

This clone was recorded only once. This sequence joins TRBV6-6 and TRBJ1-2; weak D call: TRBD1 (5 bases). Germline V gene data show CDR1 as MNHNY and CDR2 as SVGAGI (reference sequence). V dropped 6 bases and J dropped 3 bases, with 11 bases sitting between them. The CDR3 length is 13 residues. In DNA, the CDR3 is TGTGCCAGCAGGGACCAACAGGACTATGGCTACACCTTC. Translating gives CASRDQQDYGYTF.

This clone has only one observation. The chain carries TRBV7-2 and TRBJ1-4; maybe TRBD1 (5 bases). The germline V gene has CDR1 SGHTA and CDR2 FQGNSA. CDR3 length equals 13 residues. V lost 8 bases and J lost 7, with 14 bases in between. In DNA, the CDR3 is TGTGCCAGCTCCCAGGGTTTAGGTGAAAAACTGTTTTTT. Translation: CASSQGLGEKLFF.

This sequence joins TRBV5-1 and TRBJ2-1; TRBD2 agrees at 8 bases. Germline assignment: CDR1 SGHRS and CDR2 YFSETQ. Unmatched junction bases numbered 7, after V lost 4 bases and J lost 4 bases. CDR3 size: 15 residues. The CDR3 spells CASSKPGLEYNEQFF. The CDR3 DNA is TGCGCCAGCAGCAAACCGGGACTAGAGTACAATGAGCAGTTCTTC. The entire variable domain, with the rest obtained from reference TRBV5-1 and TRBJ2-1, is as follows: KAGVTQTPRYLIKTRGQQVTLSCSPISGHRSVSWYQQTPGQGLQFLFEYFSETQRNKGNFPGRFSGRQFSNSRSEMNVSTLELGDSALYLCASSKPGLEYNEQFFGPGTRLTVL.

The gene calls are TRBV6-5 and TRBJ2-5, with D tentatively TRBD2 (6 bases). Trimming left V 2 bases short and J 4 bases short, with 14 bases between. The CDR3 runs 15 residues. Germline assignment: CDR1 MNHEY and CDR2 SVGAGI. In nucleotides, the CDR3 is TGTGCCAGCAGTTACGGTGGACTACAATCAGAGACCCAGTACTTC. This codes for CASSYGGLQSETQYF.

This sequence joins TRBV4-3 and TRBJ2-3, with D unresolved. Germline loops: CDR1 LGHNA, CDR2 YSLEER. The CDR3 consists of 15 residues. V shed 0 bases and J shed 2 bases, with 9 bases lying between them. CDR3 protein: CASSQDLQPTDTQYF. The CDR3 nucleotides are TGCGCCAGCAGCCAAGATTTACAACCCACAGATACGCAGTATTTT.

In this sample, this clone turned up a few times. This sequence joins TRBV29-1 and TRBJ1-1; the D gene is possibly TRBD1 (6 bases). The CDR3 spans 11 residues. The germline V and J ends were trimmed by 3 bases and 10 bases, with 12 bases remaining between them. The germline V gene has CDR1 SQVTM and CDR2 ANQGSEA. The CDR3 sequence: CSVDGRGRAFF. DNA of the CDR3: TGCAGCGTTGATGGCAGGGGACGAGCTTTCTTT.

This sequence joins TRBV7-2 and TRBJ1-5; the match to TRBD1 covers 7 bases. Germline values: CDR1 SGHTA, CDR2 FQGNSA. The V and J ends lost 5 bases and 6 bases, in that order; junction bases with no gene match: 7. The CDR3 is 14 amino acids. In DNA form, the CDR3 reads TGTGCCAGCAGCCCCAGACAGGGAGCTCAGCCCCAGCATTTT. Protein sequence: CASSPRQGAQPQHF. Drawing the rest from reference TRBV7-2 and TRBJ1-5, the complete variable domain is GAGVSQSPSNKVTEKGKDVELRCDPISGHTALYWYRQSLGQGLEFLIYFQGNSAPDKSGLPSDRFSAERTGGSVSTLTIQRTQQEDSAVYLCASSPRQGAQPQHFGDGTRLSIL.

V and J are TRBV6-2 or TRBV6-3 and TRBJ1-2, with a tentative D call TRBD1 (5 bases). Trimming pared 5 bases from V and 4 bases from J, leaving 11 bases between. This CDR3 has 13 residues. In germline, CDR1 is MNHEY, CDR2 SVGEGT. CDR3 bases: TGTGCCAGCAGTCTGCAGGGTACCTATGGCTACACCTTC. Amino acid sequence: CASSLQGTYGYTF.